The 5 T cell receptor beta chains reported below all come from one sample, sequenced in a study of spatial heterogeneity in lung cancer (dated by TCRdb to the late 2010s). The meaning of the sample's time point label: blood at routine non-recurrence follow-up after resection. For TCR sequencing, whole RNA was extracted from tumor and nontumor lung tissue, or from cryopreserved PBMC samples, and no cell sorting was done. The library was built by means of 5' RACE. TCRdb records NextSeq 500 as the sequencer. TCRdb ran its own pipeline on the public reads, namely fastp trimming at Q25 and MiXCR clone calling, and kept in-frame beta chains. Each CDR3 protein gets just one entry, which takes the most common genes and DNA from the rows behind it. The sample table contains more than 95,000 distinct CDR3 sequences; only one count was recorded for more than 9% of them. The ten biggest clones cover approximately 15% of the sample.

This specimen consisted of PBMCs, obtained at follow-up. These receptors were collected from a male donor with early-stage non-small cell lung cancer.

This clonotype appeared many times. The chain recombines TRBV7-2 with TRBJ2-7; TRBD1 is a possible D gene (6 bases). V lost 3 bases, J lost 7 bases, and 13 bases lay in between. The germline V gene has CDR1 SGHTA and CDR2 FQGNSA. The CDR3 has 13 residues. CDR3 loop: CASSLAGAAEQYF. The CDR3 DNA reads TGTGCCAGCAGCTTGGCAGGGGCGGCGGAGCAGTACTTC.

This clonotype was seen a few times. This sequence joins TRBV29-1 and TRBJ1-2; the D gene is possibly TRBD1 (6 bases). Germline CDR1 SQVTM, CDR2 ANQGSEA. The CDR3 is made up of 14 amino acids. Trimming shortened V by 0 bases and J by 4 bases, and 12 bases separated the two germline ends. The CDR3 spells CSVEDPGTIYGYTF. Written as DNA, the CDR3 is TGCAGCGTTGAAGATCCCGGGACAATCTATGGCTACACCTTC.

The table lists this clonotype with a few counts. This chain joins TRBV14 and TRBJ1-3; D is possibly TRBD1 (6 bases). Germline values: CDR1 SGHDN, CDR2 FVKESK. Trimming took off 5 bases at V and 0 bases at J, with 20 bases between the two ends. This CDR3 is 18 amino acids long. In DNA form, the CDR3 reads TGTGCCAGCAGCTCTAACAGGGTCAGGCTGTCCTCTGGAAACACCATATATTTT. Protein product: CASSSNRVRLSSGNTIYF.

The gene calls are TRBV5-1 and TRBJ2-3; perhaps TRBD2 as D (5 bases). The germline gives CDR1 SGHRS, CDR2 YFSETQ. The CDR3 has 11 residues. Trimming pared 5 bases from V and 5 bases from J, leaving 6 bases between. CDR3 region: CASREVDTQYF. The CDR3, as DNA: TGCGCCAGCAGGGAGGTAGATACGCAGTATTTT.

The chain links TRBV4-2 to TRBJ2-5, with no clear D. The ends were cut back, 1 base at V and 1 base at J, with 7 bases in the middle. Per germline, CDR1 LGHNA and CDR2 YNFKEQ. The CDR3 extends over 14 amino acids. For the CDR3, the DNA is TGTGCCAGCAGCCAAGGATCCTCCCAAGAGACCCAGTACTTC. It translates to CASSQGSSQETQYF.